These T cell receptor beta chains were read from a single sample in a study of human T cells and chemical hapten exposure. TCRdb reanalysed the RACE reads using MiXCR and keeps one entry per CDR3 protein. The sample contains around 99,000 distinct CDR3 sequences, approximately 10% of which appear only once. Sample: whole blood, taken in connection with sensitization to the hapten diphenylcyclopropenone (DPC). These receptor sequences come from a man between 40 and 49 years old with alopecia areata. Some clones in this sample may be carry-over from other donors' samples. Both conserved end residues are part of each CDR3. The order of the fields is D gene, V gene, J gene, clone size, CDR3 protein, CDR3 DNA. The D gene is left open where the match is weak. Not all rows give a size; the values are once, few, many and, for expanded clones, a class.

D gene: .; V gene: TRBV11-1; J gene: TRBJ2-2; clone size: .; CDR3 protein: CASSLRDIGTGELFF; CDR3 DNA: TGTGCCAGCAGCCTCCGGGACATCGGAACCGGGGAGCTGTTTTTT
D gene: .; V gene: TRBV6-2/TRBV6-3; J gene: TRBJ1-6; clone size: .; CDR3 protein: CASSGQYNSPLHF; CDR3 DNA: TGTGCCAGCAGCGGGCAGTATAATTCACCCCTCCACTTT
D gene: .; V gene: TRBV18; J gene: TRBJ2-5; clone size: .; CDR3 protein: CASSTIGLQETQYF; CDR3 DNA: TGTGCCAGCTCGACTATTGGGCTCCAAGAGACCCAGTACTTC
D gene: TRBD1; V gene: TRBV3-1; J gene: TRBJ2-7; clone size: many; CDR3 protein: CASSTTGNEQYF; CDR3 DNA: TGTGCCAGCAGCACGACAGGGAACGAGCAGTACTTC
D gene: TRBD2; V gene: TRBV6-5; J gene: TRBJ2-1; clone size: .; CDR3 protein: CASSYSIWPSGSNEQFF; CDR3 DNA: TGTGCCAGCAGTTACTCGATTTGGCCTAGCGGGAGCAATGAGCAGTTCTTC
D gene: TRBD2; V gene: TRBV18; J gene: TRBJ2-1; clone size: few; CDR3 protein: CASSRLAGGSYNEQFF; CDR3 DNA: TGTGCCAGCTCACGCCTTGCGGGAGGGTCCTACAATGAGCAGTTCTTC
D gene: TRBD1; V gene: TRBV4-1; J gene: TRBJ1-6; clone size: many; CDR3 protein: CASRAQGADNSPLHF; CDR3 DNA: TGCGCCAGCAGGGCGCAGGGGGCTGATAATTCACCCCTCCACTTT
D gene: .; V gene: TRBV6-1; J gene: TRBJ1-1; clone size: .; CDR3 protein: CASSASGSSTEAFF; CDR3 DNA: TGTGCCAGCAGTGCGTCAGGGAGTTCCACTGAAGCTTTCTTT
D gene: .; V gene: TRBV16; J gene: TRBJ2-7; clone size: few; CDR3 protein: CASSQSSDLKYF; CDR3 DNA: TGTGCCAGCAGCCAATCGTCAGATTTGAAGTACTTC
D gene: .; V gene: TRBV10-3; J gene: TRBJ1-1; clone size: .; CDR3 protein: CAISGGGLTTEAFF; CDR3 DNA: TGTGCCATCAGTGGGGGGGGTTTGACCACTGAAGCTTTCTTT
D gene: TRBD2; V gene: TRBV14; J gene: TRBJ2-1; clone size: .; CDR3 protein: CASSQKAGISYEQFF; CDR3 DNA: TGTGCCAGCAGCCAGAAAGCGGGAATCAGCTATGAGCAGTTCTTC
D gene: .; V gene: TRBV2; J gene: TRBJ1-5; clone size: few; CDR3 protein: CASTTAMGGNQPQHF; CDR3 DNA: TGTGCCAGCACTACTGCAATGGGAGGGAATCAGCCCCAGCATTTT
D gene: .; V gene: TRBV12-3/TRBV12-4; J gene: TRBJ2-7; clone size: .; CDR3 protein: CASSRVGDPEYEQYF; CDR3 DNA: TGTGCCAGCAGCCGGGTGGGGGATCCTGAATACGAGCAGTACTTC
D gene: TRBD2; V gene: TRBV19; J gene: TRBJ2-2; clone size: .; CDR3 protein: CASSPLAMGGELFF; CDR3 DNA: TGTGCCAGTAGCCCACTAGCGATGGGCGGGGAGCTGTTTTTT
D gene: .; V gene: TRBV19; J gene: TRBJ2-4; clone size: few; CDR3 protein: CASNQVSEGKNIQYF; CDR3 DNA: TGTGCCAGTAACCAGGTCAGCGAGGGCAAAAACATTCAGTACTTC
D gene: .; V gene: TRBV2; J gene: TRBJ1-1; clone size: few; CDR3 protein: CASRVGRDLISTEAFF; CDR3 DNA: TGTGCCAGCAGGGTCGGCAGGGACCTTATATCCACTGAAGCTTTCTTT
D gene: .; V gene: TRBV19; J gene: TRBJ2-6; clone size: .; CDR3 protein: CASSIERAGGANVLTF; CDR3 DNA: TGTGCCAGTAGTATAGAACGGGCAGGGGGGGCCAACGTCCTGACTTTC
D gene: .; V gene: TRBV28; J gene: TRBJ1-2; clone size: .; CDR3 protein: CASSPQGIVYGYTF; CDR3 DNA: TGTGCCAGCAGTCCGCAGGGGATCGTCTATGGCTACACCTTC
D gene: TRBD2; V gene: TRBV4-3; J gene: TRBJ2-4; clone size: .; CDR3 protein: CASSQDALADKNIQYF; CDR3 DNA: TGCGCCAGCAGCCAAGATGCGCTAGCGGACAAAAACATTCAGTACTTC
D gene: TRBD1; V gene: TRBV7-2; J gene: TRBJ1-4; clone size: few; CDR3 protein: CASSLEQGKANEKLFF; CDR3 DNA: TGTGCCAGCAGCTTAGAACAGGGGAAGGCTAATGAAAAACTGTTTTTT
D gene: .; V gene: TRBV20-1; J gene: TRBJ2-7; clone size: .; CDR3 protein: CSARAVNPYEQYF; CDR3 DNA: TGCAGTGCGCGGGCTGTAAACCCCTACGAGCAGTACTTC
D gene: .; V gene: TRBV11-2; J gene: TRBJ2-1; clone size: many; CDR3 protein: CASSSHRGSYNEQFF; CDR3 DNA: TGTGCCAGCAGCTCACATCGGGGATCCTACAATGAGCAGTTCTTC
D gene: TRBD1; V gene: TRBV20-1; J gene: TRBJ1-6; clone size: few; CDR3 protein: CSASRDRNSPLHF; CDR3 DNA: TGCAGTGCTAGCAGGGACAGAAATTCACCCCTCCACTTT
D gene: .; V gene: TRBV12-3/TRBV12-4; J gene: TRBJ1-6; clone size: few; CDR3 protein: CASSINNSPLHF; CDR3 DNA: TGTGCCAGCAGTATTAATAATTCACCCCTCCACTTT
D gene: .; V gene: TRBV20-1; J gene: TRBJ1-2; clone size: .; CDR3 protein: CSAPAPGFNYGYTF; CDR3 DNA: TGCAGTGCCCCGGCACCAGGGTTTAACTATGGCTACACCTTC
D gene: TRBD1; V gene: TRBV5-1; J gene: TRBJ2-5; clone size: many; CDR3 protein: CASSGGTGGYQETQYF; CDR3 DNA: TGCGCCAGCAGCGGTGGGACAGGGGGCTACCAAGAGACCCAGTACTTC
D gene: TRBD2; V gene: TRBV7-7; J gene: TRBJ2-3; clone size: .; CDR3 protein: CASSLGLAGPGDTQYF; CDR3 DNA: TGTGCTAGCAGCTTAGGTCTAGCGGGACCCGGGGATACGCAGTATTTT
D gene: TRBD2; V gene: TRBV29-1; J gene: TRBJ2-7; clone size: .; CDR3 protein: CSVVVAGVTYEQYF; CDR3 DNA: TGCAGCGTTGTTGTAGCGGGAGTCACCTACGAGCAGTACTTC
D gene: TRBD2; V gene: TRBV7-2; J gene: TRBJ2-3; clone size: .; CDR3 protein: CASSLSGSHQYF; CDR3 DNA: TGTGCCAGCAGCCTTAGCGGGAGCCACCAGTATTTT
D gene: TRBD1; V gene: TRBV25-1; J gene: TRBJ1-2; clone size: few; CDR3 protein: CASSREKVGQGARNGYTF; CDR3 DNA: TGTGCCAGCAGCAGAGAGAAAGTAGGGCAGGGGGCGCGGAATGGCTACACCTTC
D gene: .; V gene: TRBV5-1; J gene: TRBJ2-6; clone size: .; CDR3 protein: CASSLRTGGANVLTF; CDR3 DNA: TGCGCCAGCAGTCTGAGGACCGGTGGGGCCAACGTCCTGACTTTC
D gene: .; V gene: TRBV7-9; J gene: TRBJ2-7; clone size: few; CDR3 protein: CASSPRVGHGTYEQYF; CDR3 DNA: TGTGCCAGCAGCCCAAGGGTGGGGCACGGAACCTACGAGCAGTACTTC
D gene: TRBD1; V gene: TRBV20-1; J gene: TRBJ2-3; clone size: few; CDR3 protein: CSASLTGGRDTQYF; CDR3 DNA: TGCAGTGCTAGCCTGACAGGGGGTCGAGATACGCAGTATTTT
D gene: TRBD1; V gene: TRBV12-3/TRBV12-4; J gene: TRBJ1-1; clone size: few; CDR3 protein: CASSRDSSTEAFF; CDR3 DNA: TGTGCCAGCAGCCGGGACAGCAGTACTGAAGCTTTCTTT
D gene: .; V gene: TRBV7-2; J gene: TRBJ2-2; clone size: few; CDR3 protein: CASSTGFANTGELFF; CDR3 DNA: TGTGCCAGCAGTACGGGGTTCGCGAACACCGGGGAGCTGTTTTTT
D gene: TRBD1; V gene: TRBV24-1; J gene: TRBJ2-6; clone size: few; CDR3 protein: CATSPGQGAPPGANVLTF; CDR3 DNA: TGTGCCACCAGTCCGGGACAGGGGGCCCCGCCGGGGGCCAACGTCCTGACTTTC
D gene: TRBD1; V gene: TRBV10-3; J gene: TRBJ2-5; clone size: .; CDR3 protein: CAISEDRVSPIRETQYF; CDR3 DNA: TGTGCCATCAGTGAGGACAGGGTATCCCCAATAAGAGAGACCCAGTACTTC
D gene: .; V gene: TRBV2; J gene: TRBJ1-5; clone size: once; CDR3 protein: CASSMDSVNQPQHF; CDR3 DNA: TGTGCCAGCAGTATGGACAGTGTGAATCAGCCCCAGCATTTT
D gene: .; V gene: TRBV29-1; J gene: TRBJ1-2; clone size: .; CDR3 protein: CSVSLHGPSNYGYTF; CDR3 DNA: TGCAGCGTATCTCTACACGGGCCGTCCAACTATGGCTACACCTTC
D gene: .; V gene: TRBV19; J gene: TRBJ2-3; clone size: few; CDR3 protein: CASSIGGRETDTQYF; CDR3 DNA: TGTGCCAGTAGTATAGGAGGCAGGGAGACAGATACGCAGTATTTT
D gene: TRBD1; V gene: TRBV24-1; J gene: TRBJ1-1; clone size: .; CDR3 protein: CATSGSGQGDTEAFF; CDR3 DNA: TGTGCCACCAGTGGGAGCGGACAGGGTGACACTGAAGCTTTCTTT
D gene: TRBD2; V gene: TRBV20-1; J gene: TRBJ2-1; clone size: few; CDR3 protein: CSASPGTSGRSEQFF; CDR3 DNA: TGCAGTGCTAGTCCCGGGACTAGCGGGAGAAGTGAGCAGTTCTTC
D gene: .; V gene: TRBV11-2; J gene: TRBJ1-2; clone size: many; CDR3 protein: CASSPGDLANYGYTF; CDR3 DNA: TGTGCCAGCAGCCCTGGGGATCTAGCTAACTATGGCTACACCTTC
D gene: TRBD2; V gene: TRBV6-5; J gene: TRBJ2-5; clone size: .; CDR3 protein: CASSYSGRAWETQYF; CDR3 DNA: TGTGCCAGCAGTTATAGCGGGAGGGCCTGGGAGACCCAGTACTTC
D gene: .; V gene: TRBV6-5; J gene: TRBJ2-7; clone size: .; CDR3 protein: CASSYRTSRDEQYF; CDR3 DNA: TGTGCCAGCAGTTACCGGACCTCGAGGGACGAGCAGTACTTC
D gene: .; V gene: TRBV5-1; J gene: TRBJ2-2; clone size: few; CDR3 protein: CASSLALQVTGELFF; CDR3 DNA: TGCGCCAGCAGCTTGGCCCTGCAGGTGACCGGGGAGCTGTTTTTT
D gene: .; V gene: TRBV5-1; J gene: TRBJ1-2; clone size: .; CDR3 protein: CASSLGGGSSYGYTF; CDR3 DNA: TGCGCCAGCAGCTTGGGTGGGGGAAGCAGCTATGGCTACACCTTC
D gene: .; V gene: TRBV4-3; J gene: TRBJ1-6; clone size: few; CDR3 protein: CASSQKTDSPLHF; CDR3 DNA: TGCGCCAGCAGCCAAAAGACAGACTCACCCCTCCACTTT
D gene: .; V gene: TRBV9; J gene: TRBJ1-5; clone size: few; CDR3 protein: CASSVHWGNQPQHF; CDR3 DNA: TGTGCCAGCAGCGTCCATTGGGGTAATCAGCCCCAGCATTTT
D gene: .; V gene: TRBV6-6; J gene: TRBJ2-4; clone size: few; CDR3 protein: CASSHEFAGLAKNIQYF; CDR3 DNA: TGTGCCAGCAGTCACGAGTTCGCGGGGCTAGCCAAAAACATTCAGTACTTC
D gene: TRBD2; V gene: TRBV4-3; J gene: TRBJ2-1; clone size: many; CDR3 protein: CASSQERDRYNEQFF; CDR3 DNA: TGCGCCAGCAGCCAGGAGCGGGACCGTTACAATGAGCAGTTCTTC
D gene: .; V gene: TRBV6-5; J gene: TRBJ1-1; clone size: many; CDR3 protein: CASGTQAVGTEAFF; CDR3 DNA: TGTGCCAGCGGAACACAGGCGGTAGGGACTGAAGCTTTCTTT
D gene: TRBD1; V gene: TRBV12-3/TRBV12-4; J gene: TRBJ2-3; clone size: .; CDR3 protein: CASRSTGTLTDTQYF; CDR3 DNA: TGTGCCAGCAGGTCGACAGGGACCCTCACAGATACGCAGTATTTT
D gene: .; V gene: TRBV27; J gene: TRBJ1-2; clone size: many; CDR3 protein: CASRDTPNYGYTF; CDR3 DNA: TGTGCCAGCAGGGACACACCGAACTATGGCTACACCTTC
D gene: .; V gene: TRBV13; J gene: TRBJ1-5; clone size: .; CDR3 protein: CASSLGWGGNQPQHF; CDR3 DNA: TGTGCCAGCAGCTTAGGCTGGGGAGGCAATCAGCCCCAGCATTTT
D gene: TRBD1; V gene: TRBV28; J gene: TRBJ2-5; clone size: few; CDR3 protein: CASSPLTGTAETQYF; CDR3 DNA: TGTGCCAGCAGCCCTTTGACCGGGACAGCGGAGACCCAGTACTTC
D gene: TRBD2; V gene: TRBV6-2/TRBV6-3; J gene: TRBJ2-3; clone size: once; CDR3 protein: CASSYSRLAGFLGTDTQYF; CDR3 DNA: TGTGCCAGCAGTTACTCTCGGCTAGCGGGGTTTCTGGGCACAGATACGCAGTATTTT
D gene: TRBD1; V gene: TRBV29-1; J gene: TRBJ1-2; clone size: many; CDR3 protein: CSWDRGEGYTF; CDR3 DNA: TGCAGTTGGGACAGGGGAGAAGGCTACACCTTC
D gene: TRBD1; V gene: TRBV29-1; J gene: TRBJ1-5; clone size: many; CDR3 protein: CSVKPGQGNQPQHF; CDR3 DNA: TGCAGCGTTAAACCGGGACAGGGCAATCAGCCCCAGCATTTT